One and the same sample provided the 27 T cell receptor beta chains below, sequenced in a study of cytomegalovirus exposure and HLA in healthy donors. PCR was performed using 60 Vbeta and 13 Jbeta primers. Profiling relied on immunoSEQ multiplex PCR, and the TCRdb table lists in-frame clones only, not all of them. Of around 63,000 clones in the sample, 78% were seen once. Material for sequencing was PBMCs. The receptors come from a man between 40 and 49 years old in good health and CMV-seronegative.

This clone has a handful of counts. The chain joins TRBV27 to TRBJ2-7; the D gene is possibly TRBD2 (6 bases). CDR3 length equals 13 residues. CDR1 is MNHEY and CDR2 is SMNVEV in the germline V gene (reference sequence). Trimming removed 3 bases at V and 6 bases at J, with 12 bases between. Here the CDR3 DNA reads TGTGCCAGCAGTTTTCGGGAGCCCCCCGAGCAGTACTTC. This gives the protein CASSFREPPEQYF.

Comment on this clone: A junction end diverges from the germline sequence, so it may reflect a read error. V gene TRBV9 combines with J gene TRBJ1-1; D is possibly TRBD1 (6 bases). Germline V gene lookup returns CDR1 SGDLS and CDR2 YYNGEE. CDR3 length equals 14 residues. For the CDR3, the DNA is TGTGCCGGCAGCGTAGTGGCAGGGGATACTGAAGCTTTCTTT. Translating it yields CAGSVVAGDTEAFF.

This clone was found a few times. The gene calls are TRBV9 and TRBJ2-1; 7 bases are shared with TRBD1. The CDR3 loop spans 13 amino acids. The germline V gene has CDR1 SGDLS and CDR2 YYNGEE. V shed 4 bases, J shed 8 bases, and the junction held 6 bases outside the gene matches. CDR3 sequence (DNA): TGTGCCAGCAGCTACAGGGGTCAGCATGAGCAGTTCTTC. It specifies CASSYRGQHEQFF.

The CDR3 is CASNVQGSSPLHF. The CDR3 bases are TGTGCCAGTAACGTACAGGGGAGCTCACCCCTCCACTTT. V usage is TRBV19 and J usage is TRBJ1-6, with 7 bases lining up with TRBD1. V lost 7 bases to trimming and J lost 10 bases; unmatched junction nucleotides: 7. The CDR3 loop spans 13 amino acids. The V gene's germline CDR1 is LNHDA and CDR2 SQIVND (reference sequence).

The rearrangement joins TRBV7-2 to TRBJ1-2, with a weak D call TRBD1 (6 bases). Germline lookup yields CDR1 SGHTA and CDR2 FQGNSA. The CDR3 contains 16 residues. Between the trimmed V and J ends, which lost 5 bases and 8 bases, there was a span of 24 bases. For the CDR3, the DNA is TGTGCCAGCAGCCCATCAGCGGCCGGGGCGAGGGGGGGCTACACCTTC. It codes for CASSPSAAGARGGYTF.

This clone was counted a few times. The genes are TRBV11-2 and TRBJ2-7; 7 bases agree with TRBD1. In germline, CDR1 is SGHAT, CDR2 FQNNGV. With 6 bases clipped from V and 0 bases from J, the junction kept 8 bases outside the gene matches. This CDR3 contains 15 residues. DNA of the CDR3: TGTGCCAGCAGTTTCCTAGGGGGCTCCTCCTACGAGCAGTACTTC. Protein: CASSFLGGSSYEQYF.

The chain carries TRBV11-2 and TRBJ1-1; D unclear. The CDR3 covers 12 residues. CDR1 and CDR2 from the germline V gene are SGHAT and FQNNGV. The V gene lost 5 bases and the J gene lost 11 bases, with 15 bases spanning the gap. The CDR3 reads CASSPVQVDAFF. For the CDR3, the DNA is TGTGCCAGCAGCCCAGTTCAGGTTGATGCTTTCTTT.

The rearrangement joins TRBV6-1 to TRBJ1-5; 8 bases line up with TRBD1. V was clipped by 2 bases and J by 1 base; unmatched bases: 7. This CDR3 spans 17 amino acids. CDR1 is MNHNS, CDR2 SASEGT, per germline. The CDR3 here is CASSENRGINSNQPQHF. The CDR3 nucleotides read TGTGCCAGCAGTGAAAACAGGGGGATAAACAGCAATCAGCCCCAGCATTTT.

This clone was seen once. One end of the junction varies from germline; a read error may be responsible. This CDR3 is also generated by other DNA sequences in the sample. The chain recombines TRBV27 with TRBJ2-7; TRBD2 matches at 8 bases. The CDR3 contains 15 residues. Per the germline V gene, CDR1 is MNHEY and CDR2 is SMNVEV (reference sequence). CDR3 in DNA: TGCGCCAGCAGATCAACCGGGACTAGAACCTACGAGCAGTACTTC. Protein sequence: CASRSTGTRTYEQYF.

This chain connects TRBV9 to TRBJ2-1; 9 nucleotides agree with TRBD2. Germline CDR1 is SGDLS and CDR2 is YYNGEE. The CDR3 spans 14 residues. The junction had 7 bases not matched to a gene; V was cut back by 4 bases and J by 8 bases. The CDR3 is CASSPGTSSYEQFF. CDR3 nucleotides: TGTGCCAGCAGCCCCGGGACTAGCAGCTATGAGCAGTTCTTC.

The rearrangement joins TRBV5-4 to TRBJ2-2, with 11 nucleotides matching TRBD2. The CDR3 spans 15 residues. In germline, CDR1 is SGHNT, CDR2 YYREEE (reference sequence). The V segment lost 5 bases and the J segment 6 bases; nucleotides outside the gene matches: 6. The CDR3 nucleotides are TGTGCCAGCAGTTATAGCGGGGGGGCGGCCGGGGAGCTGTTTTTT. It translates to CASSYSGGAAGELFF.

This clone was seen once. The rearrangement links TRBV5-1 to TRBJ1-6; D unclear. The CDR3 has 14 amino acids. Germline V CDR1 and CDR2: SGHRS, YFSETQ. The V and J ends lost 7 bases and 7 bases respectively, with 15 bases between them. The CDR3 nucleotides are TGCGCCAGCGCCCTAGACGTCGAGAATTCACCCCTCCACTTT. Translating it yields CASALDVENSPLHF.

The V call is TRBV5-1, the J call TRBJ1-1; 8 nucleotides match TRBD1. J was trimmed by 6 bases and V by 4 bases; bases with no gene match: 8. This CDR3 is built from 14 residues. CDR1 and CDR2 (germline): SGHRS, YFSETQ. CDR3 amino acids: CASSHGQGGAEAFF. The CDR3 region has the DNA TGCGCCAGCAGCCACGGACAGGGTGGGGCTGAAGCTTTCTTT.

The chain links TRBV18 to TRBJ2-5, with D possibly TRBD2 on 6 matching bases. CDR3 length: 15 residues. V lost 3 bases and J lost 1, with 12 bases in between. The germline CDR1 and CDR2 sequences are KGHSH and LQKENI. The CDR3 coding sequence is TGTGCCAGCTCACCGACTAGGACACCCCAAGAGACCCAGTACTTC. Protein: CASSPTRTPQETQYF. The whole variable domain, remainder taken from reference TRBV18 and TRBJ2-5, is NAGVMQNPRHLVRRRGQEARLRCSPMKGHSHVYWYRQLPEEGLKFMVYLQKENIIDESGMPKERFSAEFPKEGPSILRIQQVVRGDSAAYFCASSPTRTPQETQYFGPGTRLLVL.

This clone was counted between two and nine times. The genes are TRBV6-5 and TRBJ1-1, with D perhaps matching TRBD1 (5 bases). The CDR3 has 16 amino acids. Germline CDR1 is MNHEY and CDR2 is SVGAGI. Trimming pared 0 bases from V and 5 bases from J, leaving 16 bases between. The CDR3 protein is CASSYSIGEVGTEAFF. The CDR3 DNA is TGTGCCAGCAGTTACTCGATAGGGGAAGTCGGTACTGAAGCTTTCTTT.

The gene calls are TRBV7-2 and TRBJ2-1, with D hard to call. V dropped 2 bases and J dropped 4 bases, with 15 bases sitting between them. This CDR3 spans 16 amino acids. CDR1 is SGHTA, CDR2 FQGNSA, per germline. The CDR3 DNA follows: TGTGCCAGCAGCTTAAGCCGTCGGAGTGATTACAATGAGCAGTTCTTC. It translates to CASSLSRRSDYNEQFF. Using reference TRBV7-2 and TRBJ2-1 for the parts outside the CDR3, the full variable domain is GAGVSQSPSNKVTEKGKDVELRCDPISGHTALYWYRQSLGQGLEFLIYFQGNSAPDKSGLPSDRFSAERTGGSVSTLTIQRTQQEDSAVYLCASSLSRRSDYNEQFFGPGTRLTVL.

The CDR3: CASSLGQGDTGELFF. Here the CDR3 DNA reads TGTGCCAGCAGCCTGGGACAGGGGGACACCGGGGAGCTGTTTTTT. The chain uses TRBV7-7 and TRBJ2-2; 11 nucleotides match TRBD1. This CDR3 contains 15 residues. V trimming: 5 bases; J trimming: 3 bases; junction bases outside the gene matches: 2. Germline assignment: CDR1 SSHAT and CDR2 FNYEAQ (reference sequence). Looking up the rest from reference TRBV7-7 and TRBJ2-2 gives the full variable domain: GAGVSQSPRYKVTKRGQDVTLRCDPISSHATLYWYQQALGQGPEFLTYFNYEAQPDKSGLPSDRFSAERPEGSISTLTIQRTEQRDSAMYRCASSLGQGDTGELFFGEGSRLTVL.

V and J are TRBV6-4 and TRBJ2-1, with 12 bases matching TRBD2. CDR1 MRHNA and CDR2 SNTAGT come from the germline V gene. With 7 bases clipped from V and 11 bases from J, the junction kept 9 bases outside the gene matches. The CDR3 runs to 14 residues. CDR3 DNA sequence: TGTGCCAGCAAGGCGTCTAGCGGGGGGGCAAAGCAGTTCTTC. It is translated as CASKASSGGAKQFF.

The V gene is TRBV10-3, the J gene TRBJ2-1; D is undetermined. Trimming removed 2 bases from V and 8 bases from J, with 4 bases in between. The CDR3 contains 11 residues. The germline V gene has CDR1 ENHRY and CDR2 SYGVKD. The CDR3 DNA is TGTGCCATCAGTGAGCAGGATGAGCAGTTCTTC. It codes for CAISEQDEQFF.

CDR3 sequence: CASSPQRGGLQRADTQYF. In DNA, the CDR3 is TGTGCCAGCAGCCCCCAGCGGGGGGGCCTCCAGCGGGCAGATACGCAGTATTTT. J is TRBJ2-3 and V is TRBV7-8, with TRBD2 matching over 10 bases. The germline gives CDR1 SGHVS, CDR2 FQNEAQ. There are 18 residues in the CDR3. Germline trimming cut 5 bases from V and 4 bases from J; bases unmatched to any gene: 15.

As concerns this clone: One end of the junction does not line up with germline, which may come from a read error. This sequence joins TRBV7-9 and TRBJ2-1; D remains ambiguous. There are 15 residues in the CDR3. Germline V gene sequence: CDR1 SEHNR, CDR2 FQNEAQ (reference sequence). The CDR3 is CSSSFTDSPYNEQFF. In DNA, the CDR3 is TGTTCCAGCAGCTTTACCGACTCTCCTTACAATGAGCAGTTCTTC. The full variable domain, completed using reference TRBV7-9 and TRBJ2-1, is DTGVSQNPRHKITKRGQNVTFRCDPISEHNRLYWYRQTLGQGPEFLTYFQNEAQLEKSRLLSDRFSAERPKGSFSTLEIQRTEQGDSAMYLCSSSFTDSPYNEQFFGPGTRLTVL.

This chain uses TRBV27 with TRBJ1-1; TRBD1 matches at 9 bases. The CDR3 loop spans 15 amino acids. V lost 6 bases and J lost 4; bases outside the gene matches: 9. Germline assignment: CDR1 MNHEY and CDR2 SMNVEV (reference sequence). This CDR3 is CASSPAGQGFTEAFF. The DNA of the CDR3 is TGTGCCAGCAGCCCCGCGGGACAGGGTTTCACTGAAGCTTTCTTT.

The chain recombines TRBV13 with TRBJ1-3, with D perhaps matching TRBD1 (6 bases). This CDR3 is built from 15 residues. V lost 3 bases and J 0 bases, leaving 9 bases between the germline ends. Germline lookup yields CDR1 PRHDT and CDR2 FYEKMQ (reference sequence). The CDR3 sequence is CASSLDSSSGNTIYF. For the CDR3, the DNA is TGTGCCAGCAGCTTGGACAGCAGCTCTGGAAACACCATATATTTT.

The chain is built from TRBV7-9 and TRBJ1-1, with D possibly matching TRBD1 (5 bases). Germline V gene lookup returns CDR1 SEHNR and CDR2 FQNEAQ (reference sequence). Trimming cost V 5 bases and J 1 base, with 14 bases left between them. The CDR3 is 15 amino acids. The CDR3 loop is CASSRHRDSNTEAFF. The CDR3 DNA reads TGTGCCAGCAGCCGTCATCGGGACTCGAACACTGAAGCTTTCTTT.

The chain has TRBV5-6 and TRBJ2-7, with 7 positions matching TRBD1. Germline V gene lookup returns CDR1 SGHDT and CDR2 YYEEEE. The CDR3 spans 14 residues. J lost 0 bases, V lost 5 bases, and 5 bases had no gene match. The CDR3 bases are TGTGCCAGCAGTGAGGGACAGATCTCCTACGAGCAGTACTTC. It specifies CASSEGQISYEQYF. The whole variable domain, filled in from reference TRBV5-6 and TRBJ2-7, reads DAGVTQSPTHLIKTRGQQVTLRCSPKSGHDTVSWYQQALGQGPQFIFQYYEEEERQRGNFPDRFSGHQFPNYSSELNVNALLLGDSALYLCASSEGQISYEQYFGPGTRLTVT.

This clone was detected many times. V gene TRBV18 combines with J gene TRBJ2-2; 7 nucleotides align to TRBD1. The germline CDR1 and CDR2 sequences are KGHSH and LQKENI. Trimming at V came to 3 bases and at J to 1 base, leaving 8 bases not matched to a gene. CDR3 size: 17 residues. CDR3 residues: CASSPTGLTVNTGELFF. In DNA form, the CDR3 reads TGTGCCAGCTCACCGACAGGGCTAACTGTGAACACCGGGGAGCTGTTTTTT.

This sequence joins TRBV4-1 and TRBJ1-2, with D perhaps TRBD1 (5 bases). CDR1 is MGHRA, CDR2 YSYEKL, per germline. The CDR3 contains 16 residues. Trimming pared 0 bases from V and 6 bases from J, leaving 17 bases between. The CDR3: CASSQDLKRGVDGYTF. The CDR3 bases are TGCGCCAGCAGCCAAGATCTGAAGCGGGGGGTTGATGGCTACACCTTC.